The 10 T cell receptor beta chains given below trace back to one sample, sequenced in a study of human T cells and chemical hapten exposure. Researchers extracted total RNA from unfractionated whole blood. During construction of the library, unique molecular identifiers were attached to individual cDNA molecules for quantitative, reproducible TCR counting. TCRdb analysed the reads with MiXCR anew, one entry per CDR3 protein. Among about 120,000 distinct CDR3 sequences listed, 6.5% to 10% were seen once. The specimen sequenced was whole blood. Source of these receptors: a human donor in good health. Some clones in this sample may be carry-over from other donors' samples.

V gene TRBV21-1 combines with J gene TRBJ2-2; the table calls TRBD1, which could not be checked here. TRBV21-1 is recorded as a pseudogene. CDR3 length: 16 amino acids. The CDR3, as DNA: TGTGCCAGCAGCAAAGGAGGGGCAATCAACACCGGGGAGCTGTTTTTT. It encodes CASSKGGAINTGELFF.

This clonotype was counted at least ten times. This chain joins TRBV3-1 and TRBJ1-4; a possible D gene is TRBD1 (6 bases). The CDR3 is made up of 13 amino acids. The germline CDR1 and CDR2 sequences are LGHDT and YNNKEL (reference sequence). The germline V and J ends were trimmed by 2 bases and 10 bases, with 11 bases remaining between them. DNA of the CDR3: TGTGCCAGCAGCCAAAACAGGGAGGGAAAACTGTTTTTT. Translated, it gives CASSQNREGKLFF.

This clonotype was detected many times. DNA for the CDR3: TGTGCCAGCAAAAGCGGGGGGCCGACTGAAGCTTTCTTT. This codes for CASKSGGPTEAFF. The chain employs TRBV27 and TRBJ1-1; possibly TRBD1 for D (6 bases). Trimming shortened V by 7 bases and J by 5 bases, and 14 bases separated the two germline ends. The V gene's germline CDR1 is MNHEY and CDR2 SMNVEV (reference sequence). The CDR3 covers 13 residues.

The chain uses TRBV14 and TRBJ2-3; 9 bases map to TRBD1. This CDR3 region has 18 residues. In germline, CDR1 is SGHDN, CDR2 FVKESK. V shed 0 bases, J shed 4 bases, and the junction held 11 bases outside the gene matches. CDR3 sequence: CASSQDFGQGPDSDTQYF. The CDR3 bases are TGTGCCAGCAGCCAAGATTTTGGACAGGGGCCTGATTCAGATACGCAGTATTTT.

The rearrangement uses TRBV29-1 and TRBJ2-2, with 12 bases aligning to TRBD2. From germline, CDR1 is SQVTM and CDR2 ANQGSEA. The CDR3 spans 15 residues. J was trimmed by 2 bases and V by 4 bases; bases with no gene match: 2. CDR3 loop: CSVGTSGTNTGELFF. As DNA, the CDR3 is TGCAGCGTTGGGACTAGCGGGACCAACACCGGGGAGCTGTTTTTT.

On this clonotype: A much larger clone is a single base away; this may be a read error. The V and J genes are TRBV7-8 and TRBJ2-7, with a tentative D call TRBD2 (7 bases). The CDR3 loop spans 14 amino acids. Germline CDR1 and CDR2: SGHVS and FQNEAQ. The DNA of the CDR3 is TGTGCCAACAGCTCAGAGGGGGGGACCGGCAGCAAGTACTTC. As protein: CANSSEGGTGSKYF.

This clonotype was detected only a few times. The CDR3 sequence: CASSYISGTARTDTQYF. As DNA, the CDR3 is TGTGCCAGCAGCTACATCTCCGGGACGGCCAGGACGGATACGCAGTATTTT. J is TRBJ2-3 and V is TRBV7-9, with D possibly called TRBD1 or TRBD2 (5 bases each). This CDR3 contains 17 residues. Germline V gene lookup returns CDR1 SEHNR and CDR2 FQNEAQ (reference sequence). Trimming cost V 4 bases and J 6 bases, with 23 bases left between them.

This clonotype was recorded at least ten times. The chain combines TRBV7-6 with TRBJ2-1; tentatively, D is TRBD1 (5 bases). CDR1 is SGHVS, CDR2 FNYEAQ, per germline. V gave up 2 bases and J gave up 5 bases, with 10 bases separating them. The CDR3 extends over 14 amino acids. CDR3 in DNA: TGTGCCAGCAGCTTAACAGGATCCGACAATGAGCAGTTCTTC. This codes for CASSLTGSDNEQFF.

The CDR3 spells CASSPLTGAYEQYF. CDR3 nucleotides: TGTGCCAGCAGCCCGCTGACAGGGGCCTACGAGCAGTACTTC. The rearrangement links TRBV14 to TRBJ2-7; 8 bases are shared with TRBD1. Looked up from germline, CDR1 is SGHDN and CDR2 is FVKESK. The junction had 4 bases not matched to a gene; V was cut back by 4 bases and J by 2 bases. The CDR3 sequence is 14 residues long.

This clonotype was picked up many times. The gene calls are TRBV18 and TRBJ1-5, with D uncertain. The CDR3 runs to 13 residues. CDR1 KGHSH and CDR2 LQKENI come from the germline V gene. The V gene lost 4 bases and the J gene lost 6 bases, with 10 bases spanning the gap. The CDR3 nucleotides read TGTGCCAGCTCACACGTACGTAGTCAGCCCCAGCATTTT. It translates to CASSHVRSQPQHF.